One and the same sample provided the 6 T cell receptor beta chains below, sequenced in a study of blood T cell repertoires in COVID-19. Produced via immunoSEQ multiplex PCR; TCRdb's table is partial and in-frame only. Of roughly 300,000 clones in the sample, 80% to 90% are singletons; the top ten hold about 1.2%. Sequencing was performed on peripheral blood. These receptors were collected from a woman between 45 and 60 years old with acute or convalescent COVID-19.

In this sample, this clone turned up once. The chain is built from TRBV3-1 (or the pseudogene TRBV3-2) and TRBJ2-4; weak D call: TRBD2 (6 bases). Trimming left V 5 bases short and J 7 bases short, with 21 bases between. CDR1 LGHDT and CDR2 YNNKEL come from the germline V gene (reference sequence). The CDR3 extends over 16 amino acids. The CDR3 protein is CASSNKDYPRENIQYF. CDR3 nucleotides: TGTGCCAGCAGCAACAAGGACTACCCCAGGGAGAACATTCAGTACTTC.

The V and J genes are TRBV5-1 and TRBJ1-5; 9 bases fit TRBD1. V dropped 8 bases and J dropped 0; count of bases not matched to a gene: 9. CDR1 is SGHRS and CDR2 is YFSETQ in the germline V gene. This CDR3 comprises 16 residues. CDR3 DNA sequence: TGCGCCAGGAGGAATCCGGGACAGGGTAGCAATCAGCCCCAGCATTTT. This codes for CARRNPGQGSNQPQHF.

The chain employs TRBV3-1 (or the pseudogene TRBV3-2) and TRBJ2-7; D remains unclear. Germline CDR1 and CDR2: LGHDT and YNNKEL (reference sequence). V gave up 4 bases and J gave up 3 bases, with 19 bases separating them. The CDR3 totals 16 residues. As DNA, the CDR3 is TGTGCCAGCAGCCCCCCTAGAGGAAGAACCGACTACGAGCAGTACGTC. This codes for CASSPPRGRTDYEQYV.

The genes are TRBV5-6 and TRBJ1-5; D gene ambiguous. V lost 4 bases to trimming and J lost 6 bases, with 11 bases between them. The CDR3 contains 13 residues. CDR1 and CDR2 from the germline V gene are SGHDT and YYEEEE. DNA for the CDR3: TGTGCCAGCAGCGGGAGGGTTGGTCAGCCCCAGCATTTT. Protein sequence: CASSGRVGQPQHF.

This clone came up once. The gene calls are TRBV19 and TRBJ2-1; tentative D call: TRBD2 (5 bases). Trimming shortened V by 6 bases and J by 3 bases, and 12 bases separated the two germline ends. There are 14 residues in the CDR3. Germline V CDR1 and CDR2: LNHDA, SQIVND (reference sequence). DNA for the CDR3: TGTGCCAGTAGAGAGCGGACGATCTACAATGAGCAGTTCTTC. Translated: CASRERTIYNEQFF.

V is TRBV18 and J is TRBJ1-1; 8 bases line up with TRBD1. Germline CDR1 and CDR2: KGHSH and LQKENI. V shed 3 bases and J 3 bases; nucleotides not matched to a gene: 3. There are 14 residues in the CDR3. The DNA for the CDR3 is TGTGCCAGCTCACCGACGACAGGGGACACTGAAGCTTTCTTT. Its translation: CASSPTTGDTEAFF.